This TCR beta chain emerged from a study of control samples from healthy donors and cancer patients. This CDR3 has 15 amino acids. V lost 6 bases and J 0 bases, leaving 11 bases between the germline ends. CDR1 and CDR2 from the germline V gene are MNHEY and SMNVEV (reference sequence). Using immunoSEQ multiplex PCR, the repertoire was profiled, and TCRdb retains in-frame clones only, with some absent. This table holds under 150,000 clones, nearly 95% found once. The sample comprised blood. The V gene is TRBV27, the J gene TRBJ1-4; D perhaps matches TRBD1 (5 bases). The receptor was derived from a man under 40 in good health. In nucleotides, the CDR3 is TGTGCCAGCAGCGCTATCAGGGCAACTAATGAAAAACTGTTTTTT. It translates to CASSAIRATNEKLFF.